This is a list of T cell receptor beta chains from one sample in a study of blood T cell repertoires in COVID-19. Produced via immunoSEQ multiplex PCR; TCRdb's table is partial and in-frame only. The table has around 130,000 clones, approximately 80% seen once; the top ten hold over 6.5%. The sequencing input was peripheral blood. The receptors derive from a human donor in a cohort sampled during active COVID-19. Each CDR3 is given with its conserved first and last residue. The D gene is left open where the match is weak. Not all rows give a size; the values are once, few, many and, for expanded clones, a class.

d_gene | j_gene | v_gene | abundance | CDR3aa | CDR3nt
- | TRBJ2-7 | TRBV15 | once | CATRGGTYEQYF | TGTGCCACGAGGGGAGGAACCTACGAGCAGTACTTC
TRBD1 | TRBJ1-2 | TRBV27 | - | CASSLLGGLGYTF | TGTGCCAGCAGTTTATTAGGGGGCCTTGGCTACACCTTC
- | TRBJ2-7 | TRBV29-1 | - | CSVDAGTPYEQYF | TGCAGCGTTGATGCCGGGACTCCTTACGAGCAGTACTTC
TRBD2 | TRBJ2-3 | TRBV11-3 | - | CASSSRTSVPDTQYF | TGTGCCAGCAGCTCCAGGACTAGCGTTCCAGATACGCAGTATTTT
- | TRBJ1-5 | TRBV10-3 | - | CAISESGGKSNQPQHF | TGTGCCATCAGTGAGTCGGGGGGAAAGAGCAATCAGCCCCAGCATTTT
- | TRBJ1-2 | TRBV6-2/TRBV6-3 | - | CASSYGGASGYTF | TGTGCCAGCAGTTACGGGGGGGCCAGTGGCTACACCTTC
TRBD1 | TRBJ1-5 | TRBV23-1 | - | CASSHTGTGGRNQPQHF | TGCGCCAGCAGTCATACCGGGACAGGGGGCCGGAATCAGCCCCAGCATTTT
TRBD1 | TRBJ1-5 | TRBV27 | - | CASSRDRNQPQHF | TGTGCCAGCAGTCGGGACAGGAATCAGCCCCAGCATTTT
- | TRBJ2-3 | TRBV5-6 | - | CASSRSGSSTDTQYF | TGTGCCAGCAGCCGGAGCGGTAGTAGCACAGATACGCAGTATTTT
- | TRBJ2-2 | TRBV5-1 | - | CASASGLLNTGELFF | TGCGCCAGCGCTTCAGGGCTTTTGAACACCGGGGAGCTGTTTTTT
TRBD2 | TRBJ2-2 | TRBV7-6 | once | CASSLGPSGGQETGELFF | TGTGCCAGCAGCTTAGGTCCTAGCGGGGGCCAAGAAACCGGGGAGCTGTTTTTT
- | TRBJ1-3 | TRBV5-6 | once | CASSYGSGSGNTIYF | TGTGCCAGCAGCTACGGTTCAGGCTCTGGAAACACCATATATTTT
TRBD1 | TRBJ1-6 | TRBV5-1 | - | CASSLPRTGGNSPLHF | TGCGCCAGCAGCCTTCCTCGGACAGGGGGTAATTCACCCCTCCACTTT
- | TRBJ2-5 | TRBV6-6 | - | CASSYNPGQETQYF | TGTGCCAGCAGTTATAACCCAGGGCAAGAGACCCAGTACTTC
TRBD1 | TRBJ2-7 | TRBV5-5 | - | CASSGGTGNEQYF | TGTGCCAGCAGCGGGGGGACAGGGAACGAGCAGTACTTC
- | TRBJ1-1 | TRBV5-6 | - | CASSIGGRGEAFF | TGTGCCAGCAGCATCGGGGGGCGTGGGGAAGCTTTCTTT
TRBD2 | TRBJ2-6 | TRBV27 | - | CASSFLGRGGKSSGANVLTF | TGTGCCAGCAGTTTCCTCGGCCGGGGAGGGAAGAGCTCTGGGGCCAACGTCCTGACTTTC
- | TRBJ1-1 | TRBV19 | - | CASSIETGITEAFF | TGTGCCAGTAGTATAGAAACGGGGATCACTGAAGCTTTCTTT
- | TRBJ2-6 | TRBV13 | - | CASSYPGGSGANVLTF | TGTGCCAGCAGCTACCCAGGGGGGTCTGGGGCCAACGTCCTGACTTTC
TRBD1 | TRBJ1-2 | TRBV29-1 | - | CSVVTGGAYGYTF | TGCAGCGTTGTGACAGGGGGCGCTTATGGCTACACCTTC